These 2 T cell receptor beta chains came from one sample sequenced in a study of cytomegalovirus exposure and HLA in healthy donors. The PCR used 60 Vbeta and 13 Jbeta primers. Sequencing used immunoSEQ multiplex PCR; TCRdb keeps in-frame clones, though not all of them. This sample has roughly 100,000 clones, with around four fifths found just once. Sequenced: PBMCs. The receptors shown here come from a young man in good health and CMV-seronegative.

V usage is TRBV28 and J usage is TRBJ2-1; 9 bases are shared with TRBD1. Germline CDR1 reads MDHEN; CDR2 reads SYDVKM. The CDR3 has 16 amino acids. Trimming removed 6 bases from V and 8 bases from J; junction bases left unmatched: 14. The CDR3 loop is CASRPSYGTGIYEQFF. The CDR3 DNA sequence: TGTGCCAGCAGACCTAGTTACGGGACAGGGATTTATGAGCAGTTCTTC.

The chain couples TRBV29-1 to TRBJ1-2; D not certain. Looked up from germline, CDR1 is SQVTM and CDR2 is ANQGSEA. The CDR3 totals 11 residues. V lost 8 bases to trimming and J lost 0 bases, with 7 bases between them. In nucleotides, the CDR3 is TGCAGCTCTCAGTCTAACTATGGCTACACCTTC. It encodes CSSQSNYGYTF.